The source of this T cell receptor (beta chain) is a study of cytomegalovirus exposure and HLA in healthy donors. There were likely unrecorded immune exposures, though donors were nominally healthy when sampled. As for this clone: What it binds is not known.

The primer mix had 60 Vbeta and 13 Jbeta primers. Assay used: immunoSEQ multiplex PCR; TCRdb lists only in-frame clones, some missing. The repertoire table contains around 210,000 clones. Study-level points and caveats: TCR beta sequences reportedly predicted most subjects' HLA-A and HLA-B alleles accurately. Cytomegalovirus association was assigned to about 150 TCR beta chains. When a later analysis compared HLA-associated TCR beta chains with equally common others, the HLA-associated chains turned out to be more clonally expanded and to have lower generation probabilities.

The sequence was collected from a girl aged 2 to 10 in good health and CMV-seropositive. Sequences were obtained from PBMCs.

This chain's CDR3 is CASSPTGANQPQHF. Here the CDR3 DNA reads TGTGCCAGCAGCCCGACAGGAGCCAATCAGCCCCAGCATTTT. The rearrangement uses TRBV28 and TRBJ1-5; D might be TRBD1 (6 bases). Trimming shortened V by 6 bases and J by 3 bases, and 12 bases separated the two germline ends. The CDR3 covers 14 residues. In germline, CDR1 is MDHEN, CDR2 SYDVKM.